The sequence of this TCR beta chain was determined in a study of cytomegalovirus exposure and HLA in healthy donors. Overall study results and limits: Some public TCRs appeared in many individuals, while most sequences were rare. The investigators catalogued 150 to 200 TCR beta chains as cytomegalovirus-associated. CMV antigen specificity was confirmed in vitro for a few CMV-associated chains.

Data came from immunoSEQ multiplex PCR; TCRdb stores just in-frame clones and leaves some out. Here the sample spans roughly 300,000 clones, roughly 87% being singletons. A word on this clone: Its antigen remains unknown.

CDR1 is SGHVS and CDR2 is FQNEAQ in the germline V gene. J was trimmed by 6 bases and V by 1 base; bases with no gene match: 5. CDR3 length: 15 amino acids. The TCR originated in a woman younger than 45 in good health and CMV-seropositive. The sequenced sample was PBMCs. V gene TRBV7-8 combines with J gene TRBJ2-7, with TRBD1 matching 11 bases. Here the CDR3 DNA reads TGTGCCAGCAGCTTAGGTTGGACAGGGGGCTCCGAGCAGTACTTC. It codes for CASSLGWTGGSEQYF.